Described below is a single TCR beta chain sequence and its context. Its specificity is unknown. The V and J ends lost 3 bases and 0 bases respectively, with 10 bases between them. Germline V gene lookup returns CDR1 SQVTM and CDR2 ANQGSEA. The CDR3 contains 14 residues. This sample was included in a study of cytomegalovirus exposure and HLA in healthy donors. Turning to the study itself: Earlier, 100 million to 130 million unique TCR beta sequences were recovered from around 190 million T cells by an analysis.

A multiplex PCR was run with 60 Vbeta primers and 13 Jbeta primers. The assay was immunoSEQ multiplex PCR, and TCRdb's table has in-frame clones only and misses some. The sample lists 95,000 to 130,000 clones, 9% to 10% occurring once. Study outcomes and limitations: There were fewer than 200 TCR beta chains listed as cytomegalovirus-associated. Presence/absence analysis assumed near-uniform sequencing depth across donors.

The chain joins TRBV29-1 to TRBJ2-3, with a possible D match to TRBD1 (6 bases). The TCR comes from a young man in good health and CMV-seronegative. Sequencing input: PBMCs. CDR3 bases: TGCAGCGTTGACAGGGGCGTTAGCACAGATACGCAGTATTTT. It specifies CSVDRGVSTDTQYF.